The sequence of this T cell receptor (beta chain) was determined in a study of T cell repertoires in cytomegalovirus infection. Study background: Peptides in the study included HLA-C-restricted and HLA-B-restricted CMV epitopes. In public TCR beta signatures, there were indications of both CMV infection and matching HLA type.

TCRdb fed the reads into MiXCR, producing one record per CDR3 protein. The sample has around 800,000 distinct CDR3 sequences, approximately 30% seen once; the top ten hold roughly 12%. Germline-derived CDR1 and CDR2 are SGHDN and FVKESK. The CDR3 has 13 residues. Trimming took 0 bases from V and 4 from J, leaving 7 bases between them. Study-wide findings and caveats: The ex vivo response showed dominance by HLA-C-restricted CMV-specific TCR beta clonotypes. Public TCR beta family frequency separated CMV-and-HLA carriers, including in an independent cohort.

This clonotype has more than one count but fewer than ten. No antigen is known for it. The sample consisted of cultured CD8+ T cells from PBMCs, taken from culture after CMV antigen stimulation. The sequence was obtained from a human donor in good health (CMV status not recorded). Some clones in this sample may be carry-over from other donors' samples. The chain joins TRBV14 to TRBJ2-7; D remains unclear. As DNA, the CDR3 is TGTGCCAGCAGCCAAGATCGCCGGTACGAGCAGTACGTC. This gives the protein CASSQDRRYEQYV.